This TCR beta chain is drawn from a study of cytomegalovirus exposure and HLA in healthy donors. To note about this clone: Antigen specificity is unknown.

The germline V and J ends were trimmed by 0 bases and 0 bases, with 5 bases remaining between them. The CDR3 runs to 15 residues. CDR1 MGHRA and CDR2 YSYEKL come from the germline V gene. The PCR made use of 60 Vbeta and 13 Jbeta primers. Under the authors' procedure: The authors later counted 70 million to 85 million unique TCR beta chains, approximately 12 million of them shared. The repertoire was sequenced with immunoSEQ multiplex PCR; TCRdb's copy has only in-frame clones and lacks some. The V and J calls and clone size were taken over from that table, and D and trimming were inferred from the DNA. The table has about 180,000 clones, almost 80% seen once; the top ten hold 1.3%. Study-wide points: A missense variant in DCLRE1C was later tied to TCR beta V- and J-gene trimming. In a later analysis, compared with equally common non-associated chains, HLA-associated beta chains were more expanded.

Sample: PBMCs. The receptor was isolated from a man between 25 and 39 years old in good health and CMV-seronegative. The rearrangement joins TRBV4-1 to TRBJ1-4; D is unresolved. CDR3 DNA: TGCGCCAGCAGCCAAGATTACACAACTAATGAAAAACTGTTTTTT. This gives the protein CASSQDYTTNEKLFF.